Here is one T cell receptor beta chain with its context. Antigen unknown. Each sample had at least 6 million PBMCs isolated. The sample comes from a study of blood T cells in healthy people across ages. General study points: PBMCs went unsorted, and a conclusive naive versus antigen-experienced comparison was therefore prevented. Both higher diversity and more naive CD4+ cells marked long-lived donors when set against aged donors.

Between the trimmed V and J ends, which lost 4 bases and 5 bases, there was a span of 17 bases. This CDR3 is built from 15 residues. Germline loops: CDR1 MGHRA, CDR2 YSYEKL. A J-beta primer mix and a sample-barcoded 5' primer were used in a second PCR of about 7 to 12 cycles. Every cDNA was tagged by a template-switch adaptor with 12 random nucleotides. TCRdb called the 5' RACE reads again in MiXCR, with one record for every CDR3 protein. The repertoire holds around 1.5 million distinct CDR3 sequences, 40% to 50% seen once, with 7% to 9% in the top ten. The V call is TRBV4-1, the J call TRBJ2-5; tentative D call: TRBD2 (5 bases). The sample comprised blood. The receptor comes from a woman aged 18-29 years in good health. The DNA for the CDR3 is TGCGCCAGCAGCCTCGGGTCCGGTAGCGCCGAGACCCAGTACTTC. Residues: CASSLGSGSAETQYF.